The text below deals with one T cell receptor (beta chain). The entry originates in a study of blood T cell repertoires in COVID-19. Original data processing: It was from reference gene primer amplification that nucleated cell counts were estimated. Clones were read by immunoSEQ multiplex PCR, and TCRdb kept only the in-frame ones, dropping some. V and J calls and clone size are given by that table; D and trimming were obtained from the DNA. The sample carries 150,000 to 200,000 clones, roughly 90% recorded once. Germline assignment: CDR1 LGHDT and CDR2 YNNKEL (reference sequence). This CDR3 contains 16 residues. The V and J ends lost 0 bases and 5 bases respectively, with 17 bases between them.

This rearrangement joins TRBV3-1 (or the pseudogene TRBV3-2) to TRBJ2-7, with D perhaps TRBD2 (6 bases). The TCR was taken from a woman in her forties or fifties who had recovered from COVID-19. Sample: PBMCs or T cells enriched from blood (not recorded which). The CDR3 here is CASSQDRGLATNEQYF. The DNA for the CDR3 is TGTGCCAGCAGCCAAGATCGGGGCCTAGCGACGAACGAGCAGTACTTC.